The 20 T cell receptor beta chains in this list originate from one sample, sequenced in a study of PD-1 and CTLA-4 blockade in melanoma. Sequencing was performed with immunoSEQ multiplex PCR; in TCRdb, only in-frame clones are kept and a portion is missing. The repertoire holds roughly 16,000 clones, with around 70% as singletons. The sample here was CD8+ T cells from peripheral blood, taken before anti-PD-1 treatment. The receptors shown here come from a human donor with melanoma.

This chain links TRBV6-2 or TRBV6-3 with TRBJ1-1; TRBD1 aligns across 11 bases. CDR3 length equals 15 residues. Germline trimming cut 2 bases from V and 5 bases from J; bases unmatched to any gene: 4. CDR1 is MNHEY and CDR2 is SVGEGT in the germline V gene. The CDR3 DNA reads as TGTGCCAGCAGTTACACCGGGACAGGGGGGACTGAAGCTTTCTTT. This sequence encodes CASSYTGTGGTEAFF.

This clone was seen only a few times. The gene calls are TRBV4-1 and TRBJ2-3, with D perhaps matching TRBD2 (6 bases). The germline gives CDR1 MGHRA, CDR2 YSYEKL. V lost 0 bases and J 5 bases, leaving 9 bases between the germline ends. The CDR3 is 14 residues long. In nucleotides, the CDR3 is TGCGCCAGCAGCCAAGATTCCGGGAGAGATACGCAGTATTTT. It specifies CASSQDSGRDTQYF.

The CDR3 reads CASSPAGPNTEAFF. CDR3 bases: TGTGCCAGCAGCCCGGCGGGCCCGAACACTGAAGCTTTCTTT. The J gene is TRBJ1-1, the V gene TRBV7-9; the D is unclear. With 5 bases removed from V and 1 base from J, the gap between germline ends came to 11 bases. CDR3 length: 14 amino acids. Germline CDR1 and CDR2: SEHNR and FQNEAQ (reference sequence).

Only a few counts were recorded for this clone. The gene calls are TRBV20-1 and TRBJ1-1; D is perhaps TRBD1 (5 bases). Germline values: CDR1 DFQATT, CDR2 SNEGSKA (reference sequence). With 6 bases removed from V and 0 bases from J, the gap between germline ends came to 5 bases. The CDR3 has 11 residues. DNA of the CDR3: TGCAGTGCCAGGGTGAACACTGAAGCTTTCTTT. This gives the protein CSARVNTEAFF.

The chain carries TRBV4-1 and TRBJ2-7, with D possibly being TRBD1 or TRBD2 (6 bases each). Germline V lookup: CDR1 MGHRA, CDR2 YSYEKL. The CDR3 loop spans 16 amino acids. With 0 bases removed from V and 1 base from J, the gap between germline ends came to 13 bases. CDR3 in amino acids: CASSQEKGGGSYEQYF. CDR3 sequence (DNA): TGCGCCAGCAGCCAAGAAAAAGGAGGGGGATCCTACGAGCAGTACTTC.

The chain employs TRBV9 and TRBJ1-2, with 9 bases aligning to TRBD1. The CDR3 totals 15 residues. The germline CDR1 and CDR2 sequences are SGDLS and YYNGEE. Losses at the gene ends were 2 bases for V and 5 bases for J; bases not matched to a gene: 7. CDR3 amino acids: CASSVETGGPYGYTF. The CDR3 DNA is TGTGCCAGCAGCGTCGAGACAGGGGGACCGTATGGCTACACCTTC. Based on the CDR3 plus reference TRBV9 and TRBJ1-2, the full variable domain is DSGVTQTPKHLITATGQRVTLRCSPRSGDLSVYWYQQSLDQGLQFLIQYYNGEERAKGNILERFSAQQFPDLHSELNLSSLELGDSALYFCASSVETGGPYGYTFGSGTRLTVV.

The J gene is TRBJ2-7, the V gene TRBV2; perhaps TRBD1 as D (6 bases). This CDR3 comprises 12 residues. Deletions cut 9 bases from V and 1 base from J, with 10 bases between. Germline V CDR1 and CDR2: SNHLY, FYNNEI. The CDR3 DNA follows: TGTGCCAGAATAGGACAGTCCTACGAGCAGTACTTC. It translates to CARIGQSYEQYF.

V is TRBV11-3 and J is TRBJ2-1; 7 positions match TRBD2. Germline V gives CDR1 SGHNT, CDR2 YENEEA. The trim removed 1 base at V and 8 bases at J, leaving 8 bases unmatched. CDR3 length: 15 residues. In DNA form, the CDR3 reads TGTGCCAGCAGCTTAGGGTGGCGGGAGTTCGATGAGCAGTTCTTC. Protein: CASSLGWREFDEQFF. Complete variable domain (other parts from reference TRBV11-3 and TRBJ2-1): EAGVVQSPRYKIIEKKQPVAFWCNPISGHNTLYWYLQNLGQGPELLIRYENEEAVDDSQLPKDRFSAERLKGVDSTLKIQPAELGDSAVYLCASSLGWREFDEQFFGPGTRLTVL.

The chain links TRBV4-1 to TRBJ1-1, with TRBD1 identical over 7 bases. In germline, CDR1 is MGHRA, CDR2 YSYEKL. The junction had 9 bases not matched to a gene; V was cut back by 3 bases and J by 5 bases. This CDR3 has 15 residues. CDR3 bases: TGCGCCAGCAGCCACCCCGGGGCAGGGGGAACTGAAGCTTTCTTT. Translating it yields CASSHPGAGGTEAFF.

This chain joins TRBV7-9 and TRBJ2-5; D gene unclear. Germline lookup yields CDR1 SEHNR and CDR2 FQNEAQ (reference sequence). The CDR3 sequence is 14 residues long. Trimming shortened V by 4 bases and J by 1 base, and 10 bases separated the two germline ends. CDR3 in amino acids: CASSSRVVQETQYF. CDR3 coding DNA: TGTGCCAGCAGCTCTCGGGTAGTCCAAGAGACCCAGTACTTC.

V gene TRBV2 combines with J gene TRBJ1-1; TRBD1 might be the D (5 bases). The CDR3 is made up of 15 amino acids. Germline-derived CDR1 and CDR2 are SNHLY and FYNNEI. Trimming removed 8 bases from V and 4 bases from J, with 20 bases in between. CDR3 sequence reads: CASLGEPFTGTEAFF. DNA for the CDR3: TGTGCCAGCCTGGGGGAACCGTTTACGGGCACTGAAGCTTTCTTT.

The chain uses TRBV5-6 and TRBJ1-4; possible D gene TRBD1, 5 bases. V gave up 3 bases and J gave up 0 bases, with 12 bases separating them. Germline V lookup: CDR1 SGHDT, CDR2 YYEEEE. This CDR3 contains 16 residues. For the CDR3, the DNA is TGTGCCAGCAGCTGGGGGGACTTTTCAACTAATGAAAAACTGTTTTTT. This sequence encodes CASSWGDFSTNEKLFF.

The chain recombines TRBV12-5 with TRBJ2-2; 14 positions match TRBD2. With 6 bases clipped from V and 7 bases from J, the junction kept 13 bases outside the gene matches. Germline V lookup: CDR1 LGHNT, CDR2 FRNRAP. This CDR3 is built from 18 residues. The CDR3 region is CASGRGLAGVGIVGELFF. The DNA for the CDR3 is TGTGCTAGTGGCCGGGGACTAGCGGGAGTCGGGATCGTCGGGGAGCTGTTTTTT.

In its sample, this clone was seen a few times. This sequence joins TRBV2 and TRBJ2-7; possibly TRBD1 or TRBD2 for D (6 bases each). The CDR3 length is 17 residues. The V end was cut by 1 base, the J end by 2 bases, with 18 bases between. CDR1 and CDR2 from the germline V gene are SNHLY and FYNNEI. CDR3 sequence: CASSEGNVGGVPYEQYF. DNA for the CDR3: TGTGCCAGCAGTGAAGGCAATGTGGGGGGCGTACCCTACGAGCAGTACTTC.

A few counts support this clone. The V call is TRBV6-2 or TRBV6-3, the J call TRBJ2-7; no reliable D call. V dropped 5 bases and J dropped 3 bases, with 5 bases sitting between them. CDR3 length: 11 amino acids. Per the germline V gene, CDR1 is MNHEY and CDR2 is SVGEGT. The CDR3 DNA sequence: TGTGCCAGCAGTGCCCTCTACGAGCAGTACTTC. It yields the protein CASSALYEQYF.

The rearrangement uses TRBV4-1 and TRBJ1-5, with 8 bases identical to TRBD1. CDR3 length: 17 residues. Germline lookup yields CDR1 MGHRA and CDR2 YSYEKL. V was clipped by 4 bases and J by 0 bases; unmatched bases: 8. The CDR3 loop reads CASSPRQGIYSNQPQHF. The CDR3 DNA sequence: TGCGCCAGCAGCCCACGACAGGGGATTTATAGCAATCAGCCCCAGCATTTT.

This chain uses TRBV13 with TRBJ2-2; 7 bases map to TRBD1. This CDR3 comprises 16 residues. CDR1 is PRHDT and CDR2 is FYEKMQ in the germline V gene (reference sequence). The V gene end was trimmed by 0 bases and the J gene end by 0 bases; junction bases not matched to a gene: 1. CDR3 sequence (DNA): TGTGCCAGCAGCTTAGGACAGGGGACGAACACCGGGGAGCTGTTTTTT. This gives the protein CASSLGQGTNTGELFF.

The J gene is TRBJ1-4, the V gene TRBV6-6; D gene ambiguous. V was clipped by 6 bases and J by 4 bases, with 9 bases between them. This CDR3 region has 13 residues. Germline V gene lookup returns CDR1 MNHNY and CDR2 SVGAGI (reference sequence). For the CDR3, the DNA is TGTGCCAGCAGCACTGACCATAATGAAAAACTGTTTTTT. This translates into CASSTDHNEKLFF.

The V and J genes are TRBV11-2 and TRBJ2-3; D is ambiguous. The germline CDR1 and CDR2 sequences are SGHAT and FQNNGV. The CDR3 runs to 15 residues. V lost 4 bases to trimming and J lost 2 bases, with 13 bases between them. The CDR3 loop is CASSSGWPITDTQYF. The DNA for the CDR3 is TGTGCCAGCAGCTCCGGATGGCCAATCACAGATACGCAGTATTTT.

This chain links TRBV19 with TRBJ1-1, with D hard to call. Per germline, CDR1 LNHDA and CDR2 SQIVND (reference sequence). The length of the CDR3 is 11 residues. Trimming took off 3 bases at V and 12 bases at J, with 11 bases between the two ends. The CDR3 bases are TGTGCCAGTAGTATCCGGGTTGGATCTTTCTTT. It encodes CASSIRVGSFF.